Each of the 17 T cell receptor beta chains below was sequenced from the same sample in a study of early T cells in non-severe SARS-CoV-2 infection. A single record per CDR3 protein comes from TCRdb applying MiXCR to the 5' RACE reads. The sample consists of about 110,000 distinct CDR3 sequences, around 12% of them appearing once. The specimen was whole blood, collected at baseline. Every receptor here comes from an adult who was a healthcare worker with PCR-confirmed SARS-CoV-2 infection or an uninfected control (not recorded which).

The rearrangement joins TRBV20-1 to TRBJ2-5; TRBD1 is a possible D gene (6 bases). The V gene's germline CDR1 is DFQATT and CDR2 SNEGSKA (reference sequence). Trimming took off 6 bases at V and 5 bases at J, with 16 bases between the two ends. CDR3 length: 13 residues. CDR3 in DNA: TGCAGTGCACAGAGGGGCAGGGGCGAGACCCAGTACTTC. The encoded protein is CSAQRGRGETQYF.

The rearrangement links TRBV6-1 to TRBJ1-6; D perhaps matches TRBD1 (6 bases). Germline CDR1 reads MNHNS; CDR2 reads SASEGT. CDR3 size: 12 residues. In DNA, the CDR3 is TGTGGCGAATCCGGGGGCGGGTCACCCCTCCACTTT. Translation gives CGESGGGSPLHF.

The V and J genes are TRBV28 and TRBJ2-7; D is possibly TRBD1 or TRBD2 (5 bases each). Trimming took 6 bases from V and 3 from J, leaving 12 bases between them. Germline loops: CDR1 MDHEN, CDR2 SYDVKM. CDR3 length: 13 amino acids. The CDR3 nucleotides are TGTGCCAGCAGCTCCGGGGCCAACTACGAGCAGTACTTC. This codes for CASSSGANYEQYF. The variable domain in full, completed from reference TRBV28 and TRBJ2-7, reads DVKVTQSSRYLVKRTGEKVFLECVQDMDHENMFWYRQDPGLGLRLIYFSYDVKMKEKGDIPEGYSVSREKKERFSLILESASTNQTSMYLCASSSGANYEQYFGPGTRLTVT.

The V call is TRBV5-1, the J call TRBJ2-1; D call uncertain. There are 13 residues in the CDR3. The V end lost 0 bases, the J end lost 7 bases, and 8 bases lay between the germline ends. CDR1 is SGHRS and CDR2 is YFSETQ in the germline V gene. CDR3 coding DNA: TGCGCCAGCAGCTTGGCCGAATTTAATGAGCAGTTCTTC. Translating gives CASSLAEFNEQFF.

The rearrangement uses TRBV5-4 and TRBJ1-3; D is ambiguous. Trimming removed 1 base at V and 4 bases at J, with 9 bases between. The germline CDR1 and CDR2 sequences are SGHNT and YYREEE (reference sequence). This CDR3 region has 14 residues. The chain's CDR3 is CASSLSPGGNTIYF. The CDR3 DNA reads as TGTGCCAGCAGCTTGTCGCCGGGGGGAAACACCATATATTTT.

Comment on this clonotype: The junction and the germline gene differ at one end; a read error may be behind it. The V and J genes are TRBV12-3 or TRBV12-4 and TRBJ2-3; D might be TRBD1 or TRBD2, each matching 5 bases. This CDR3 comprises 13 residues. Written as DNA, the CDR3 is TGTGCCAGCAGCCCTCGGGGCACAGATACGCAGTGTTTT. It yields the protein CASSPRGTDTQCF.

This sequence joins TRBV11-2 and TRBJ1-4; D call uncertain. Trimming removed 8 bases at V and 6 bases at J, with 16 bases between. Germline lookup yields CDR1 SGHAT and CDR2 FQNNGV. The CDR3 sequence is 14 residues long. The DNA for the CDR3 is TGTGCCAGCGGGCCTTCGGGCTTTTATGAAAAACTGTTTTTT. It translates to CASGPSGFYEKLFF.

This clonotype was detected ten times or more. This chain connects TRBV7-9 to TRBJ1-3, with a tentative D call TRBD1 (6 bases). This CDR3 has 15 amino acids. The V end lost 4 bases, the J end lost 2 bases, and 12 bases lay between the germline ends. Germline V gene sequence: CDR1 SEHNR, CDR2 FQNEAQ (reference sequence). The CDR3: CASSYWTDPGNTIYF. DNA for the CDR3: TGTGCCAGCAGCTACTGGACAGACCCTGGAAACACCATATATTTT.

The table lists this clonotype with a few counts. The V and J genes are TRBV20-1 and TRBJ1-1, with D tentatively TRBD1 (5 bases). Deletions cut 3 bases from V and 1 base from J, with 9 bases between. The germline CDR1 and CDR2 sequences are DFQATT and SNEGSKA (reference sequence). This CDR3 contains 13 residues. CDR3 sequence: CSARGQSNTEAFF. The CDR3 DNA is TGCAGTGCTAGGGGGCAGTCGAACACTGAAGCTTTCTTT.

Only a few counts were recorded for this clonotype. The chain combines TRBV20-1 with TRBJ2-4, with D tentatively TRBD2 (5 bases). Per germline, CDR1 DFQATT and CDR2 SNEGSKA (reference sequence). CDR3 length equals 13 residues. V lost 6 bases and J 6 bases, leaving 15 bases between the germline ends. CDR3 in DNA: TGCAGTGCCACCGGGAATACCCTAAACATTCAGTACTTC. It specifies CSATGNTLNIQYF.

This clonotype was counted at least ten times. The chain has TRBV18 and TRBJ1-2, with a weak D call TRBD1 (6 bases). Germline CDR1 reads KGHSH; CDR2 reads LQKENI. V was trimmed by 3 bases and J by 2 bases, leaving 7 bases between them. There are 13 residues in the CDR3. CDR3 protein: CASSPQGNYGYTF. The CDR3 nucleotides read TGTGCCAGCTCACCCCAGGGGAACTATGGCTACACCTTC.

This clonotype was detected many times. The J gene is TRBJ1-6, the V gene TRBV20-1; no clear D. The germline V and J ends were trimmed by 3 bases and 8 bases, with 17 bases remaining between them. The CDR3 contains 15 residues. Per the germline V gene, CDR1 is DFQATT and CDR2 is SNEGSKA (reference sequence). CDR3 region: CSARVPGRKDSPLHF. For the CDR3, the DNA is TGCAGTGCTAGGGTACCGGGAAGGAAAGATTCACCCCTCCACTTT.

The chain links TRBV10-1 to TRBJ2-3; D remains unclear. V shed 1 base and J shed 3 bases, with 5 bases lying between them. Germline V gives CDR1 WNHNN, CDR2 SYGVQD (reference sequence). This CDR3 contains 13 residues. CDR3 sequence (DNA): TGCGCCAGCAGTGAGTACGGGACAGATACGCAGTATTTT. Translation gives CASSEYGTDTQYF.

There are a few counts of this clonotype. The CDR3 DNA reads as TGCGCCAGCAGCCTCGTTGAGGATACGCAGTATTTT. It encodes CASSLVEDTQYF. V usage is TRBV5-1 and J usage is TRBJ2-3; D remains ambiguous. The CDR3 runs 12 residues. Trimming left V 4 bases short and J 6 bases short, with 9 bases between. Germline loops: CDR1 SGHRS, CDR2 YFSETQ.

This clonotype showed up many times. The chain joins TRBV10-3 to TRBJ2-6, with D possibly TRBD1 on 6 matching bases. V was trimmed by 10 bases and J by 1 base, leaving 20 bases between them. The CDR3 contains 17 residues. CDR1 and CDR2 from the germline V gene are ENHRY and SYGVKD. CDR3 sequence (DNA): TGTGCCACCGGGCCGGGACAAAGCAGGTCTGGGGCCAACGTCCTGACTTTC. This encodes CATGPGQSRSGANVLTF.

The V and J genes are TRBV2 and TRBJ2-5; no clear D. The CDR3 runs 13 residues. Trimming stripped 5 bases from V and 2 bases from J, with 9 bases between. CDR1 and CDR2 from the germline V gene are SNHLY and FYNNEI. The CDR3 nucleotides read TGTGCCAGCAGTAAGACGGTACAAGAGACCCAGTACTTC. Residues: CASSKTVQETQYF.

This clonotype was observed a few times. One junction end disagrees with the germline gene, perhaps due to a read error. V and J are TRBV7-6 and TRBJ2-2, with TRBD2 matching 9 bases. Germline V gives CDR1 SGHVS, CDR2 FNYEAQ. CDR3 length: 16 residues. DNA for the CDR3: TGTGCCAGCAGTTTAGGCGGGAGGGCCTTCACCGGGGAGCTGTTTTTT. This sequence encodes CASSLGGRAFTGELFF.